The 25 T cell receptor beta chains below come from one sample, sequenced in a study of PD-1 blockade in classical Hodgkin lymphoma. The sample's time point: cycle 4 day 1 (C4D1), after less than 7 weeks of nivolumab. Every patient was affected by relapse after autologous stem cell transplantation, while exposure to brentuximab vedotin was not uniform. The assay was immunoSEQ multiplex PCR, and TCRdb's table has in-frame clones only and misses some. The top ten clones hold 20% to 25% of a sample with 15,000 to 20,000 clones, more than 65% of them seen once. The sample was peripheral blood mononuclear cells (PBMCs), taken before the fourth cycle of nivolumab. The receptors derive from a human donor with classical Hodgkin lymphoma.

The chain carries TRBV19 and TRBJ1-2; weak D call: TRBD1 (5 bases). The germline CDR1 and CDR2 sequences are LNHDA and SQIVND (reference sequence). The CDR3 consists of 14 residues. Trimming took 3 bases from V and 6 from J, leaving 14 bases between them. Here the CDR3 reads CASSILGDRHGYTF. The CDR3, as DNA: TGTGCCAGTAGTATCTTGGGGGATCGGCATGGCTACACCTTC.

The chain carries TRBV5-1 and TRBJ2-1; no reliable D call. With 0 bases removed from V and 6 bases from J, the gap between germline ends came to 13 bases. The CDR3 is made up of 15 amino acids. Germline lookup yields CDR1 SGHRS and CDR2 YFSETQ. The DNA for the CDR3 is TGCGCCAGCAGCTTGGCCGCGACCACTACCAATGAGCAGTTCTTC. This encodes CASSLAATTTNEQFF.

This clone was counted between two and nine times. The chain combines TRBV4-3 with TRBJ1-5; tentatively, D is TRBD1 (6 bases). Germline lookup yields CDR1 LGHNA and CDR2 YSLEER. This CDR3 comprises 13 residues. Trimming left V 8 bases short and J 2 bases short, with 10 bases between. The CDR3 region is CASVGGGNQPQHF. The CDR3 region has the DNA TGCGCCAGCGTAGGGGGAGGCAATCAGCCCCAGCATTTT.

The chain carries TRBV6-1 and TRBJ2-1; 8 nucleotides line up with TRBD1. The CDR3 is 14 residues long. Germline V gene data show CDR1 as MNHNS and CDR2 as SASEGT. The ends lost 8 bases at V and 6 bases at J; junction bases unmatched: 9. Here the CDR3 DNA reads TGTGCCAGCTTGAGACAGGGGAAGGGCAATGAGCAGTTCTTC. This gives the protein CASLRQGKGNEQFF.

The V gene is TRBV10-3, the J gene TRBJ2-2, with D perhaps TRBD1 or TRBD2 (6 bases each). CDR3 length equals 16 residues. The germline gives CDR1 ENHRY, CDR2 SYGVKD. V lost 2 bases and J lost 2, with 12 bases in between. The DNA of the CDR3 is TGTGCCATCAGTGAGAACCCGGGGGCAAACACCGGGGAGCTGTTTTTT. Its protein product is CAISENPGANTGELFF.

This clone has a handful of counts. CDR3 sequence reads: CASSLQGFETQYF. DNA of the CDR3: TGTGCCAGCAGCTTACAGGGTTTCGAGACCCAGTACTTC. V usage is TRBV7-9 and J usage is TRBJ2-5, with D maybe TRBD1 (5 bases). V shed 2 bases and J shed 5 bases, with 9 bases lying between them. This CDR3 is built from 13 residues. Germline V gene lookup returns CDR1 SEHNR and CDR2 FQNEAQ (reference sequence).

This clone is categorized as medium-sized (0.01 to 0.1%). The chain links TRBV29-1 to TRBJ2-3, with 10 bases identical to TRBD2. There are 14 residues in the CDR3. V lost 2 bases and J lost 3; bases outside the gene matches: 2. CDR1 is SQVTM, CDR2 ANQGSEA, per germline. Here the CDR3 reads CSVELAGVTDTQYF. CDR3 bases: TGCAGCGTTGAACTAGCGGGAGTAACAGATACGCAGTATTTT.

There are a few counts of this clone. V is TRBV7-6 and J is TRBJ2-5; D is unresolved. V was trimmed by 1 base and J by 2 bases, leaving 11 bases between them. The CDR3 has 15 residues. Germline CDR1 is SGHVS and CDR2 is FNYEAQ. The CDR3 DNA reads as TGTGCCAGCAGCTTAGGTCCGGGTAGACAAGAGACCCAGTACTTC. Translation: CASSLGPGRQETQYF.

The chain recombines TRBV6-1 with TRBJ2-7; maybe TRBD2 (5 bases). CDR3 length: 14 amino acids. The V gene lost 5 bases and the J gene lost 7 bases, with 18 bases spanning the gap. Germline CDR1 and CDR2: MNHNS and SASEGT. This CDR3 is CASSKRALMVEQYV. The DNA of the CDR3 is TGTGCCAGCAGTAAGAGGGCCCTTATGGTGGAGCAGTACGTC.

Written as DNA, the CDR3 is TGCGCCAGCAGCCAAACCCCCGCCCGGACTAGCGGAGATACGCAGTATTTT. This gives the protein CASSQTPARTSGDTQYF. This chain links TRBV4-1 with TRBJ2-3; TRBD2 matches 10 bases. The length of the CDR3 is 17 residues. Looked up from germline, CDR1 is MGHRA and CDR2 is YSYEKL. V was pared by 2 bases and J by 5 bases, with 10 bases of the junction left unmatched.

This clone was seen only a few times. The chain links TRBV29-1 to TRBJ2-1, with 7 bases aligning to TRBD2. CDR3 length equals 12 residues. V lost 3 bases to trimming and J lost 6 bases; unmatched junction nucleotides: 2. Germline V CDR1 and CDR2: SQVTM, ANQGSEA. The CDR3 DNA reads as TGCAGCGTTGATTGGGGGGGCAATGAGCAGTTCTTC. This encodes CSVDWGGNEQFF.

A few counts support this clone. The CDR3 region is CASSFFIGNQPQHF. CDR3 nucleotides: TGTGCCAGCAGCTTCTTCATTGGCAATCAGCCCCAGCATTTT. This chain connects TRBV7-8 to TRBJ1-5; unclear D gene. The V gene lost 3 bases and the J gene lost 2 bases, with 8 bases spanning the gap. The CDR3 covers 14 residues. Per the germline V gene, CDR1 is SGHVS and CDR2 is FQNEAQ.

V gene TRBV19 combines with J gene TRBJ2-7; D tentatively reads TRBD1 or TRBD2 (5 bases each). Germline CDR1 reads LNHDA; CDR2 reads SQIVND (reference sequence). There are 16 residues in the CDR3. V was clipped by 3 bases and J by 0 bases, with 15 bases between them. The DNA of the CDR3 is TGTGCCAGTAGTATTAACCCCGCAGGGAGCTCCTACGAGCAGTACTTC. Translation gives CASSINPAGSSYEQYF.

This clone was found a few times. The chain recombines TRBV28 with TRBJ2-4; either TRBD1 or TRBD2 may supply D (5 bases each). Germline CDR1 reads MDHEN; CDR2 reads SYDVKM. This CDR3 spans 13 amino acids. The V end lost 6 bases, the J end lost 15 bases, and 21 bases lay between the germline ends. The CDR3 reads CASSPTWGTYGYF. CDR3 nucleotide sequence: TGTGCCAGCAGCCCGACCTGGGGGACCTATGGGTACTTC. The full variable domain, with the rest looked up from reference TRBV28 and TRBJ2-4, is DVKVTQSSRYLVKRTGEKVFLECVQDMDHENMFWYRQDPGLGLRLIYFSYDVKMKEKGDIPEGYSVSREKKERFSLILESASTNQTSMYLCASSPTWGTYGYFGAGTRLSVL.

This chain joins TRBV28 and TRBJ1-3; 7 bases fit TRBD1. Unmatched junction bases numbered 8, after V lost 5 bases and J lost 7 bases. The length of the CDR3 is 14 residues. Germline lookup yields CDR1 MDHEN and CDR2 SYDVKM. CDR3 sequence reads: CASSRAGGENTIYF. In DNA form, the CDR3 reads TGTGCCAGCAGTCGAGCAGGGGGTGAGAACACCATATATTTT.

This clone was counted a few times. The chain combines TRBV19 with TRBJ1-5; 7 nucleotides match TRBD1. Germline values: CDR1 LNHDA, CDR2 SQIVND (reference sequence). This CDR3 region has 13 residues. J gave up 5 bases and V 4 bases, and 2 bases lay outside the gene matches. CDR3 residues: CASSSQGDQPQHF. The CDR3, as DNA: TGTGCCAGTAGTAGTCAGGGGGATCAGCCCCAGCATTTT.

The chain is built from TRBV11-1 and TRBJ2-7, with TRBD1 matching 8 bases. After removal of 5 bases from V and 3 bases from J, the junction contained 6 bases not matched to a gene. The CDR3 is 14 residues long. From germline, CDR1 is SGHAT and CDR2 FQDESV (reference sequence). CDR3 bases: TGTGCCAGCAGCCCGGACAGGGTGCTCTACGAGCAGTACTTC. This codes for CASSPDRVLYEQYF.

V gene TRBV29-1 combines with J gene TRBJ2-7, with D possibly being TRBD1 (6 bases). From germline, CDR1 is SQVTM and CDR2 ANQGSEA. CDR3 length: 12 amino acids. Trimming stripped 1 base from V and 4 bases from J, with 8 bases between. The CDR3 loop reads CSVEGTAYEQYF. DNA for the CDR3: TGCAGCGTTGAAGGGACAGCTTACGAGCAGTACTTC.

The chain employs TRBV19 and TRBJ1-1; 11 nucleotides align to TRBD1. CDR3 length: 15 amino acids. Germline lookup yields CDR1 LNHDA and CDR2 SQIVND (reference sequence). Trimming at V came to 3 bases and at J to 6 bases, leaving 6 bases not matched to a gene. The CDR3 DNA is TGTGCCAGTAGTATCACCCGGACAGGGGGCTCTGAAGCTTTCTTT. The encoded protein is CASSITRTGGSEAFF.

This sequence joins TRBV6-5 and TRBJ1-1; D call uncertain. Germline V CDR1 and CDR2: MNHEY, SVGAGI. V dropped 5 bases and J dropped 1 base, with 8 bases sitting between them. There are 13 residues in the CDR3. The DNA for the CDR3 is TGTGCCAGCAGTCCCTTCAGGAACACTGAAGCTTTCTTT. As protein: CASSPFRNTEAFF.

The chain links TRBV12-5 to TRBJ2-1; TRBD2 matches 11 bases. J gave up 5 bases and V 8 bases, and 8 bases lay outside the gene matches. The CDR3 runs 15 residues. Germline CDR1 is LGHNT and CDR2 is FRNRAP. The CDR3 loop is CASTQGLAANNEQFF. The CDR3 DNA sequence: TGTGCTAGTACCCAGGGACTAGCGGCGAACAATGAGCAGTTCTTC. The full variable domain, with the rest looked up from reference TRBV12-5 and TRBJ2-1, is DARVTQTPRHKVTEMGQEVTMRCQPILGHNTVFWYRQTMMQGLELLAYFRNRAPLDDSGMPKDRFSAEMPDATLATLKIQPSEPRDSAVYFCASTQGLAANNEQFFGPGTRLTVL.

The V gene is TRBV19, the J gene TRBJ1-1; the D gene is possibly TRBD1 (5 bases). The V and J ends lost 8 bases and 0 bases respectively, with 13 bases between them. Germline lookup yields CDR1 LNHDA and CDR2 SQIVND (reference sequence). The CDR3 length is 14 residues. The CDR3 DNA reads as TGTGCCAGTTCAGGGTATCCTATGAACACTGAAGCTTTCTTT. Its protein is CASSGYPMNTEAFF.

This clone showed up just once. The chain recombines TRBV7-8 with TRBJ2-7; D possibly corresponds to TRBD2 (5 bases). The CDR3 extends over 13 amino acids. The V gene lost 3 bases and the J gene lost 7 bases, with 13 bases spanning the gap. Per the germline V gene, CDR1 is SGHVS and CDR2 is FQNEAQ. The DNA of the CDR3 is TGTGCCAGCAGCTTTGGACGAGCGGTTGAGCAGTACTTC. Translated: CASSFGRAVEQYF.

The V gene is TRBV28, the J gene TRBJ1-1; no definite D call. CDR3 length equals 13 residues. Trimming took off 5 bases at V and 0 bases at J, with 7 bases between the two ends. Germline V gene data show CDR1 as MDHEN and CDR2 as SYDVKM. The CDR3 coding sequence is TGTGCCAGCAGTCTCCACATGAACACTGAAGCTTTCTTT. This gives the protein CASSLHMNTEAFF.

J is TRBJ2-5 and V is TRBV2; a weak D match, TRBD1 (5 bases). V lost 6 bases and J lost 4, with 9 bases in between. CDR3 length equals 12 residues. Germline CDR1 SNHLY, CDR2 FYNNEI. The CDR3 DNA is TGTGCCAGCAGGGGGCTCCGAGAGACCCAGTACTTC. Translating gives CASRGLRETQYF.